The 28 T cell receptor beta chains below all came from one sample that was sequenced in a study of blood T cells in healthy people across ages. Then a second PCR, running about 7 to 11 cycles, was carried out with a sample-barcoded 5' primer and a J-beta primer mix. A single record per CDR3 protein comes from TCRdb applying MiXCR to the 5' RACE reads. The sample carries hundreds of thousands of distinct CDR3 sequences, approximately 52% recorded once. Input material: blood. These TCRs come from a woman aged 80 or over in good health.

The CDR3 DNA reads TGTGCCAGCAGCTTAGGGTACAGGGCCAAAAACATTCAGTACTTC. Amino acids: CASSLGYRAKNIQYF. This chain joins TRBV7-2 and TRBJ2-4, with D possibly TRBD1 on 5 matching bases. V lost 1 base and J 1 base, leaving 8 bases between the germline ends. The length of the CDR3 is 15 residues. Germline CDR1 reads SGHTA; CDR2 reads FQGNSA.

This clonotype was counted many times. The chain couples TRBV5-1 to TRBJ2-7; D is uncertain. This CDR3 is built from 13 residues. The V end lost 8 bases, the J end lost 3 bases, and 15 bases lay between the germline ends. Germline CDR1 SGHRS, CDR2 YFSETQ. DNA of the CDR3: TGCGCCAGAAGGGCCACACGGATCTACGAGCAGTACTTC. This sequence encodes CARRATRIYEQYF.

The chain uses TRBV29-1 and TRBJ2-7, with TRBD2 identical over 12 bases. The germline V gene has CDR1 SQVTM and CDR2 ANQGSEA. CDR3 size: 14 residues. Germline trimming cut 7 bases from V and 4 bases from J; bases unmatched to any gene: 8. CDR3: CSATGLAGEYEQYF. In DNA form, the CDR3 reads TGCAGCGCAACGGGACTAGCGGGCGAATACGAGCAGTACTTC.

CDR3 in amino acids: CASSELGTGGREETQYF. CDR3 sequence (DNA): TGTGCCAGCAGTGAATTAGGGACGGGAGGGAGGGAAGAGACCCAGTACTTC. This chain uses TRBV25-1 with TRBJ2-5; TRBD2 matches at 8 bases. Germline-derived CDR1 and CDR2 are MGHDK and SYGVNS. There are 17 residues in the CDR3. Trimming took 1 base from V and 3 from J; bases not matched to a gene: 10.

A remark on this clonotype: A read error may account for a junction end that differs from germline. The V call is TRBV4-2, the J call TRBJ1-6, with D hard to call. This CDR3 is 18 amino acids long. Germline loops: CDR1 LGHNA, CDR2 YNFKEQ. The CDR3 bases are TGTGCCAGCAGCCAAGAGATAGTCCCGAGCTCCTATAATTCACCCCCCCACTTT. It translates to CASSQEIVPSSYNSPPHF.

This clonotype was found a few times. V and J are TRBV24-1 and TRBJ2-2; possibly TRBD1 or TRBD2 for D (6 bases each). The V gene lost 10 bases and the J gene lost 6 bases, with 11 bases spanning the gap. Germline CDR1 reads KGHDR; CDR2 reads SFDVKD. The CDR3 loop spans 12 amino acids. CDR3 nucleotides: TGTGCCACGGAGGGGGTCGCCGGGGAGCTGTTTTTT. Translation gives CATEGVAGELFF.

The chain joins TRBV5-1 to TRBJ2-1; tentative D call: TRBD1 (6 bases). Trimming pared 0 bases from V and 3 bases from J, leaving 19 bases between. The CDR3 has 18 amino acids. Looked up from germline, CDR1 is SGHRS and CDR2 is YFSETQ. CDR3 nucleotide sequence: TGCGCCAGCAGCTTGGGAGGACAGCTAAACTTAATCTACAATGAGCAGTTCTTC. Translated: CASSLGGQLNLIYNEQFF.

The chain carries TRBV6-6 and TRBJ2-7, with D unresolved. In germline, CDR1 is MNHNY, CDR2 SVGAGI (reference sequence). This CDR3 comprises 11 residues. V was pared by 7 bases and J by 3 bases, with 7 bases between. The CDR3 region has the DNA TGTGCCAGCATTTTAAACTACGAGCAGTACTTC. Translating it yields CASILNYEQYF.

The chain carries TRBV4-3 and TRBJ1-2, with 7 bases that match TRBD1. The V and J ends lost 0 bases and 7 bases, in that order; junction bases with no gene match: 5. Germline CDR1 LGHNA, CDR2 YSLEER. CDR3 length: 14 residues. The CDR3 region is CASSQDEGARGYTF. The CDR3 DNA follows: TGCGCCAGCAGCCAAGACGAGGGGGCGCGTGGCTACACCTTC.

This clonotype was detected a few times. CDR3 in amino acids: CASSLEVRLTGELFF. The CDR3 DNA follows: TGCGCCAGCAGCTTGGAAGTCAGGCTCACCGGGGAGCTGTTTTTT. The chain couples TRBV5-1 to TRBJ2-2, with D uncertain. Trimming cost V 0 bases and J 4 bases, with 10 bases left between them. Germline CDR1 is SGHRS and CDR2 is YFSETQ. The CDR3 totals 15 residues.

This clonotype was seen a handful of times. This chain connects TRBV12-3 or TRBV12-4 to TRBJ2-2, with a possible D match to TRBD1 (5 bases). V was clipped by 4 bases and J by 3 bases, with 12 bases between them. The CDR3 runs to 15 residues. The CDR3 nucleotides are TGTGCCAGCAGTTCAGGGCAACGGGACACCGGGGAGCTGTTTTTT. Amino acids: CASSSGQRDTGELFF.

To note about this clonotype: This may stem from a read error, because a much larger clone lies one nucleotide away. V usage is TRBV4-2 and J usage is TRBJ2-5, with 7 bases matching TRBD2. Trimming removed 0 bases from V and 4 bases from J; junction bases left unmatched: 2. CDR1 and CDR2 (germline): LGHNA, YNFKEQ. This CDR3 comprises 14 residues. The CDR3, as DNA: TGTGCCAGCAGCCAAGAAACTAGCGTAGAGACCCAGTACTTC. Protein product: CASSQETSVETQYF.

This clonotype was counted many times. The gene calls are TRBV6-6 and TRBJ2-2; 10 nucleotides line up with TRBD2. Unmatched junction bases numbered 9, after V lost 10 bases and J lost 4 bases. The CDR3 sequence is 15 residues long. The germline V gene encodes CDR1 MNHNY and CDR2 SVGAGI (reference sequence). For the CDR3, the DNA is TGTGCCACCGGAATCAGCGGGGGGGTCACCGGGGAGCTGTTTTTT. Its protein product is CATGISGGVTGELFF.

Worth noting for this clonotype: A junction boundary mismatches the germline segment, possibly from a read error. The V gene is TRBV20-1, the J gene TRBJ2-3, with TRBD1 matching over 7 bases. The germline gives CDR1 DFQATT, CDR2 SNEGSKA (reference sequence). The CDR3 contains 15 residues. CDR3 nucleotide sequence: TGCAGTGCTCGTCGACAGGGTTCTAGCACAGATACGCGGTATTTT. It specifies CSARRQGSSTDTRYF.

The V and J genes are TRBV7-3 and TRBJ2-5; 8 bases map to TRBD1. The CDR3 runs 14 residues. Trimming cost V 4 bases and J 11 bases; bases outside gene matches: 12. Germline V gene lookup returns CDR1 SGHTA and CDR2 FQGTGA. The CDR3 is CASSSGQGYNEQYF. The CDR3 nucleotides are TGTGCCAGCAGCTCAGGACAGGGCTACAATGAGCAGTACTTC.

This clonotype occurred many times. The chain recombines TRBV10-3 with TRBJ2-1, with 10 bases matching TRBD2. Trimming at V came to 5 bases and at J to 5 bases, leaving 9 bases not matched to a gene. Germline CDR1 ENHRY, CDR2 SYGVKD. This CDR3 has 16 residues. Here the CDR3 DNA reads TGTGCCATCAGTCAACCTGGACTAGCGGTGGACAATGAGCAGTTCTTC. Its protein is CAISQPGLAVDNEQFF.

The chain employs TRBV20-1 and TRBJ2-1; no clear D. V lost 6 bases, J lost 6 bases, and 12 bases lay in between. Germline V gene data show CDR1 as DFQATT and CDR2 as SNEGSKA (reference sequence). There are 12 residues in the CDR3. Here the CDR3 reads CSAVRPLNEQFF. The CDR3, as DNA: TGCAGTGCCGTTAGGCCACTCAATGAGCAGTTCTTC.

V gene TRBV19 combines with J gene TRBJ1-2, with 8 bases fitting TRBD1. Germline-derived CDR1 and CDR2 are LNHDA and SQIVND (reference sequence). The CDR3 covers 14 residues. V lost 4 bases and J lost 6; bases outside the gene matches: 7. DNA for the CDR3: TGTGCCAGTAGTACGTGGACAGGGCGGGATGGCTACACCTTC. It is translated as CASSTWTGRDGYTF. Together with reference TRBV19 and TRBJ1-2, the CDR3 gives the full variable domain: DGGITQSPKYLFRKEGQNVTLSCEQNLNHDAMYWYRQDPGQGLRLIYYSQIVNDFQKGDIAEGYSVSREKKESFPLTVTSAQKNPTAFYLCASSTWTGRDGYTFGSGTRLTVV.

The chain combines TRBV25-1 with TRBJ2-3, with D unresolved. V shed 3 bases and J shed 1 base, with 11 bases lying between them. In germline, CDR1 is MGHDK, CDR2 SYGVNS. The CDR3 runs 15 residues. This CDR3 is CASSDQQSGTDTQYF. DNA for the CDR3: TGTGCCAGCAGTGACCAACAGTCTGGCACAGATACGCAGTATTTT.

This clonotype was counted at least ten times. The chain is built from TRBV6-6 and TRBJ2-1; tentatively, D is TRBD1 (6 bases). The CDR3 spans 15 residues. CDR1 and CDR2 (germline): MNHNY, SVGAGI (reference sequence). With 2 bases removed from V and 7 bases from J, the gap between germline ends came to 15 bases. CDR3 in DNA: TGTGCCAGCAGTTACGCCGCAGGGGCTATGAATGAGCAGTTCTTC. Translation: CASSYAAGAMNEQFF.

Details on this clonotype: A much larger clonotype is one base distant, so this may be a read error. The chain carries TRBV10-3 and TRBJ2-1; tentative D call: TRBD1 (6 bases). The CDR3 length is 12 residues. Deletions cut 7 bases from V and 7 bases from J, with 11 bases between. Germline CDR1 ENHRY, CDR2 SYGVKD. Here the CDR3 DNA reads TGTGCCATCAAACAGGGTGAGAATGAGCAGTTCTTC. It codes for CAIKQGENEQFF.

The CDR3 region is CASSSPSGYRREQYF. CDR3 bases: TGTGCCAGCAGCTCCCCGTCAGGGTATCGTCGCGAGCAGTACTTC. V is TRBV7-2 and J is TRBJ2-4, with D tentatively TRBD1 (5 bases). The J call may be faulty, since TRBJ2-7 better matches the DNA end. The CDR3 runs to 15 residues. Germline V CDR1 and CDR2: SGHTA, FQGNSA.

CDR3 in amino acids: CASSLPGLAGELFF. CDR3 nucleotide sequence: TGTGCCAGCAGCTTACCCGGGCTAGCCGGGGAGCTGTTTTTT. The chain uses TRBV7-2 and TRBJ2-2, with D unclear. CDR3 length: 14 amino acids. Between the trimmed V and J ends, which lost 2 bases and 6 bases, there was a span of 10 bases. Germline-derived CDR1 and CDR2 are SGHTA and FQGNSA.

The chain joins TRBV20-1 to TRBJ2-7; 10 nucleotides match TRBD2. Unmatched junction bases numbered 11, after V lost 0 bases and J lost 3 bases. The CDR3 loop spans 17 amino acids. From germline, CDR1 is DFQATT and CDR2 SNEGSKA (reference sequence). The CDR3 sequence is CSARDPSGGSHFYEQYF. CDR3 bases: TGCAGTGCTAGAGATCCTAGCGGGGGCTCCCACTTCTACGAGCAGTACTTC.

The chain couples TRBV20-1 to TRBJ1-2, with D maybe TRBD1 (6 bases). Germline loops: CDR1 DFQATT, CDR2 SNEGSKA (reference sequence). The V end lost 2 bases, the J end lost 8 bases, and 21 bases lay between the germline ends. The CDR3 is made up of 15 amino acids. The CDR3 reads CSARRQGNLLEGYTF. As DNA, the CDR3 is TGCAGTGCTAGAAGGCAGGGGAATTTGTTGGAAGGCTACACCTTC.

For this clonotype: Given a much more abundant clone one base away, this may be a read error. This sequence joins TRBV29-1 and TRBJ2-5; tentatively, D is TRBD2 (6 bases). CDR3 size: 12 residues. With 8 bases removed from V and 11 bases from J, the gap between germline ends came to 21 bases. From germline, CDR1 is SQVTM and CDR2 ANQGSEA. The CDR3 region has the DNA TGCAGCTCCATAGGGGACTCCTACGGGCAGTACTTC. This codes for CSSIGDSYGQYF.

This clonotype was seen a handful of times. This chain uses TRBV20-1 with TRBJ2-1, with 7 bases matching TRBD2. The ends lost 0 bases at V and 7 bases at J; junction bases unmatched: 9. Looked up from germline, CDR1 is DFQATT and CDR2 is SNEGSKA (reference sequence). The CDR3 loop spans 15 amino acids. The CDR3 loop reads CSARDPQRGGNEQFF. CDR3 nucleotides: TGCAGTGCTAGAGATCCCCAGAGGGGAGGGAATGAGCAGTTCTTC.

The chain combines TRBV6-5 with TRBJ2-1; maybe TRBD2 (6 bases). V shed 3 bases and J shed 12 bases, with 12 bases lying between them. Germline assignment: CDR1 MNHEY and CDR2 SVGAGI. The CDR3 covers 12 residues. CDR3 coding DNA: TGTGCCAGCAGTTATTCCCGGGAGCGGCAGTTCTTC. Protein: CASSYSRERQFF.